This TCR beta chain was sequenced for a study of blood T cell repertoires in COVID-19 (dated by TCRdb to 2018 to 2020). Background on the whole study: The collaborator samples originated in the United States, Italy and Spain and spanned the acute and convalescent phases of COVID-19. The prospective study material was composed of cDNA or gDNA derived from T cells, B-cell-depleted T cells, or PBMCs. Where HLA class I and class II types were available, the types were taken from metadata supplied by the sample provider, not from assay-based typing. A de-identified subject ID, COVID-19 status, age in years and sex were almost always included in the sample metadata. The repertoires were released in a freely available public database meant as a resource for research on the immune response to SARS-CoV-2. The samples were drawn from the first 160 participants of the ongoing ImmuneRACE study and from over a thousand subjects provided by 6 global collaborators. Subjects who had been exposed to COVID-19, were actively infected with it, or had recovered from it provided the deeply sampled blood TCRbeta repertoires that made up the dataset. The investigation overall reported the following: Clinical and demographic metadata were provided uncurated, with the amount varying by source and participant.

V loses 6 bases of germline sequence and J loses 4 bases, and the interval between the two ends is 13 bases. Sequences MNHEY (CDR1) and SMNVEV (CDR2) are obtained from the germline V gene (reference sequence). The cysteine opens and the phenylalanine closes a CDR3 of 14 amino acids. Only the CDR3 DNA stays, 42 bases, in frame from base 1. Samples from volunteer blood donors who had recovered from COVID-19 were contributed by a second Seattle source. Whole blood was collected in K2EDTA tubes by collaborating institutions according to the institutions' own protocols. For TCRbeta analysis, collaborators shipped samples in one of three forms: frozen whole blood, isolated PBMCs, or DNA extracted from either of those sample types. TCRbeta CDR3 regions were amplified from genomic DNA using the immunoSEQ Assay, a bias-controlled multiplex PCR. Under the source paper's analysis protocol: Nucleated cell counts per sample were estimated from amplification of reference gene primers within the assay. To quantify the absolute abundance of each unique TCRbeta CDR3 rearrangement, sequence reads were collapsed and filtered. For each sample, productive Simpson clonality was calculated by taking the square root of Simpson's diversity index across productive rearrangements. Drawn from immuneACCESS, this table holds only the in-frame rearrangements with V and J called that TCRdb kept. Clones are partly lost; checked studies trace under half to an unresolved V gene and leave the rest unexplained. D and trimming were read from the DNA, whereas the V and J calls and clone size are those reported in that table. Here the sample has under 250,000 clones; approximately 84% occur a single time. 2.9% of the sample is in the top ten clones.

With regard to this clone: The antigen it recognizes is unknown. Per-base quality was not reported, and no clone a single base away is much larger than it.

In this chain, TRBV27 is recombined with TRBJ1-3; confidence is insufficient to name the D gene. The sequence was collected from a man in his fifties who had recovered from COVID-19. Sequencing used peripheral blood. The DNA is as follows: TGTGCCAGCAGGAACAGTGGAGGAGGAAACACCATATATTTT. Its protein reads: CASRNSGGGNTIYF.